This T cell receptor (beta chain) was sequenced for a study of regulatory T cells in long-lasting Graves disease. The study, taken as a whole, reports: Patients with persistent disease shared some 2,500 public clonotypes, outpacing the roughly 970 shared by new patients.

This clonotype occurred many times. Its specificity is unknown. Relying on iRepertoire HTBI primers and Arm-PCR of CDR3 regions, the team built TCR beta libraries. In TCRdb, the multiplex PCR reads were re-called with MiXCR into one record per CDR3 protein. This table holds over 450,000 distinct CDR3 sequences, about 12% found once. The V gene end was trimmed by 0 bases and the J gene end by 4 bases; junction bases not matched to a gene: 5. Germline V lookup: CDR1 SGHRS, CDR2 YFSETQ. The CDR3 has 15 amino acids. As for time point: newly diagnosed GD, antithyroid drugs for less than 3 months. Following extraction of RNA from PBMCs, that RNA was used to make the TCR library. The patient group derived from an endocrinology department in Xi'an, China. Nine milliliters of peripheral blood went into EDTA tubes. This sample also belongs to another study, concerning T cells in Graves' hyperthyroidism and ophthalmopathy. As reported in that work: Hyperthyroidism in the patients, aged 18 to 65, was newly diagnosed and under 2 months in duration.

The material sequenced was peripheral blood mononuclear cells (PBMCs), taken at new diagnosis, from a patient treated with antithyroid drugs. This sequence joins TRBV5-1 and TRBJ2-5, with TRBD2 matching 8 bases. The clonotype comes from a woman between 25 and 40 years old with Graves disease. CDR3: CASSLVAGTGETQYF. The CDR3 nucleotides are TGCGCCAGCAGCTTGGTAGCGGGAACGGGAGAGACCCAGTACTTC.